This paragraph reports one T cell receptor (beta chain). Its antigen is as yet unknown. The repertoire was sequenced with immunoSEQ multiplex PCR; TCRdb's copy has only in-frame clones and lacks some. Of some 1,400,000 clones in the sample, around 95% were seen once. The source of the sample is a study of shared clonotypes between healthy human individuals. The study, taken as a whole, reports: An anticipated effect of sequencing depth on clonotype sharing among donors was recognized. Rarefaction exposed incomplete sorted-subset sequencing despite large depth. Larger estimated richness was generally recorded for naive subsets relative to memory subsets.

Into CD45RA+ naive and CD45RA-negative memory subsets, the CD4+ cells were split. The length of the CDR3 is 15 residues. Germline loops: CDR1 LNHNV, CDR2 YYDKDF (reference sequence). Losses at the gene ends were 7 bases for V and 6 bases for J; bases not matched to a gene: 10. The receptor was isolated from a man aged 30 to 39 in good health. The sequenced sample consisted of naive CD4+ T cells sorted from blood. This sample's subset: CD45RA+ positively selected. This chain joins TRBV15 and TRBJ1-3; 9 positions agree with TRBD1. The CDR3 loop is CATTVGQGPENTIYF. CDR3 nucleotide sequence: TGTGCCACCACCGTCGGACAGGGGCCGGAAAACACCATATATTTT.